What follows is one TCR beta chain and its context. The V gene end was trimmed by 4 bases and the J gene end by 1 base; junction bases not matched to a gene: 7. The CDR3 runs to 17 residues. CDR1 is MGHRA, CDR2 YSYEKL, per germline. This entry belongs to a study of control samples from healthy donors and cancer patients. Libraries were prepared by immunoSEQ multiplex PCR; TCRdb keeps only in-frame clonotypes and omits some of them. The sample includes some 210,000 clones, about nine tenths of them seen just once. The rearrangement joins TRBV4-1 to TRBJ2-2, with TRBD1 matching 9 bases. The sequencing sample was made of blood. The source is a man aged 25-45 years in good health. The CDR3 region has the DNA TGCGCCAGCAGCCTGCGGACAGGGGCCTTGAACACCGGGGAGCTGTTTTTT. It translates to CASSLRTGALNTGELFF.